Described below is a single TCR beta chain sequence and its context. Its antigen is not identified. RNA transcripts were the template for amplifying TCR beta CDR3 regions. HTBI primers were used for first-round RT-PCR of the TCR CDR3. TCRdb re-called the multiplex PCR reads with MiXCR, one entry per CDR3 protein. The data hold 600,000 or so distinct CDR3 sequences, with about half observed a single time. This specimen comes from a study of T cells in Graves' hyperthyroidism and ophthalmopathy. Study results and caveats: In blood, most of the thyroid clonotypes expanded above 0.001 were also present.

Deletions cut 2 bases from V and 3 bases from J, with 8 bases between. The CDR3 is made up of 13 amino acids. Germline V gives CDR1 SGHTA, CDR2 FQGNSA. The origin of this receptor is a woman aged 18-29 years with Graves' hyperthyroidism. The material sequenced was peripheral blood or thyroid tissue (not recorded which). V is TRBV7-2 and J is TRBJ2-7, with D unclear. For the CDR3, the DNA is TGTGCCAGCAGCTTATACAATATCTACGAGCAGTACTTC. It is translated as CASSLYNIYEQYF.